This T cell receptor (beta chain) was found in a study of Ad26.COV2.S vaccination and SARS-CoV-2 variants. Germline V gene lookup returns CDR1 MNHEY and CDR2 SVGAGI. The CDR3 has 15 amino acids. V was clipped by 2 bases and J by 4 bases, with 14 bases between them. Generated by immunoSEQ multiplex PCR, the TCRdb table keeps only in-frame clones and is missing some. The table includes about 380,000 clones, 83% detected once. This clone is a singleton in its sample. Noted treatment: around 19 received Ad26.COV2.S at low or high dose, single or two shots; about 5 received placebo; per-sample allocation not given. Following the first vaccine or placebo injection, samples were taken on day 63.

This sequence joins TRBV6-5 and TRBJ2-5; either TRBD1 or TRBD2 may fit D (6 bases each). The receptor was derived from a person aged 18-65 years who received the Ad26.COV2.S COVID-19 vaccine or a placebo. The sample in question was peripheral blood, obtained in a trial of Ad26.COV2.S vaccine versus placebo. The CDR3 DNA reads as TGTGCCAGCAGTTACGGGCTTGGGGGGCGAGAGACCCAGTACTTC. Protein product: CASSYGLGGRETQYF.